These 2 T cell receptor beta chains came from one sample sequenced in a study of cytomegalovirus exposure and HLA in healthy donors. Primers for the PCR totalled 60 Vbeta and 13 Jbeta. TCRdb's table, derived via immunoSEQ multiplex PCR, lists solely in-frame clones and lacks some. Altogether under 250,000 clones are present, roughly 78% being singletons, with the ten largest covering approximately 0.49%. Sequencing was done on a sample of PBMCs. These receptors all come from a boy aged 10-17 years in good health and CMV-seronegative.

CDR3: CASSQAQSLTSEAFF. The DNA for the CDR3 is TGTGCCAGCAGCCAAGCACAGTCGCTCACTTCTGAAGCTTTCTTT. The chain carries TRBV14 and TRBJ1-1; D is unclear. Deletions cut 1 base from V and 6 bases from J, with 15 bases between. CDR1 is SGHDN, CDR2 FVKESK, per germline. This CDR3 is built from 15 residues.

This clone was counted between two and nine times. The V call is TRBV2, the J call TRBJ1-6, with TRBD1 matching 7 bases. This CDR3 is built from 14 residues. The germline gives CDR1 SNHLY, CDR2 FYNNEI. The trim removed 6 bases at V and 5 bases at J, leaving 4 bases unmatched. In nucleotides, the CDR3 is TGTGCCAGCAGCGACACAGGGGATAATTCACCCCTCCACTTT. Residues: CASSDTGDNSPLHF.